This is a list of T cell receptor beta chains from one sample in a study of blood T cell repertoires in COVID-19. The data were produced by immunoSEQ multiplex PCR, yet TCRdb's version contains in-frame clones alone and is incomplete. The sample includes around 260,000 clones, 88% seen only once; the top ten take about 9.4%. The specimen was peripheral blood. All receptors come from a woman between 65 and 79 years old with COVID-19, enrolled during active disease. Each CDR3 is given with its conserved first and last residue. A D gene is named only where the DNA matches it firmly. Some rows have no size entry. The others give once, few or many, or a class for an expanded clone.

J | size | V | D | CDR3 | DNA
TRBJ2-1 | - | TRBV27 | - | CASSGGRRYNEQFF | TGTGCCAGCAGCGGTGGGAGGCGGTACAATGAGCAGTTCTTC
TRBJ1-5 | - | TRBV6-5 | - | CASRTQGQNQPQHF | TGTGCCAGCAGGACCCAGGGACAAAATCAGCCCCAGCATTTT
TRBJ2-6 | - | TRBV19 | TRBD1 | CASSGGDRWSGANVLTF | TGTGCCAGTAGCGGAGGGGACAGGTGGTCTGGGGCCAACGTCCTGACTTTC
TRBJ2-7 | once | TRBV10-3 | - | CATRQDVYEQYF | TGTGCCACCAGACAGGATGTCTACGAGCAGTACTTC
TRBJ2-7 | - | TRBV5-6 | - | CASSLWSGIYEQYF | TGTGCCAGCAGCTTGTGGTCGGGAATCTACGAGCAGTACTTC
TRBJ1-1 | once | TRBV5-8 | - | CASSLRPGDRAEAFF | TGTGCCAGCAGCCTCCGCCCAGGGGATAGGGCTGAAGCTTTCTTT
TRBJ1-5 | - | TRBV10-3 | - | CAITRERDQPQHF | TGTGCCATCACTAGAGAGCGGGATCAGCCCCAGCATTTT
TRBJ1-5 | - | TRBV7-8 | - | CASSLELYQPQHF | TGTGCCAGCAGCTTAGAATTATATCAGCCCCAGCATTTT
TRBJ1-4 | - | TRBV28 | - | CASSQWGGESEKLFF | TGTGCCAGCAGCCAATGGGGGGGTGAGAGTGAAAAACTGTTTTTT
TRBJ2-7 | - | TRBV7-2 | TRBD2 | CASSLTSGRRGSYEQYF | TGTGCCAGCAGCTTAACTAGCGGGAGGAGGGGCTCCTACGAGCAGTACTTC
TRBJ2-1 | - | TRBV18 | - | CASSPTGDEQFF | TGTGCCAGCTCACCTACGGGGGATGAGCAGTTCTTC
TRBJ1-1 | - | TRBV9 | - | CASSRGRDTEAFF | TGTGCCAGCAGCCGAGGGAGGGACACTGAAGCTTTCTTT
TRBJ2-7 | few | TRBV29-1 | - | CSVARGDPYEQYF | TGCAGCGTTGCCCGCGGGGACCCCTACGAGCAGTACTTC
TRBJ2-7 | - | TRBV5-1 | - | CASSSTPGPEEQYF | TGCGCCAGCAGCTCCACCCCAGGGCCGGAGGAGCAGTACTTC
TRBJ2-2 | - | TRBV5-1 | - | CASSLSGTNTGELFF | TGCGCCAGCAGCTTGTCAGGGACGAACACCGGGGAGCTGTTTTTT
TRBJ1-2 | - | TRBV27 | - | CASSFGAKGGYTF | TGTGCCAGCAGTTTTGGGGCTAAGGGCGGCTACACCTTC
TRBJ2-6 | - | TRBV5-1 | - | CASSLAAGSSGANVLTF | TGCGCCAGCAGCTTGGCGGCGGGTTCATCTGGGGCCAACGTCCTGACTTTC
TRBJ2-1 | - | TRBV5-8 | - | CASSLVGSSYNEQFF | TGTGCCAGCAGCTTGGTAGGGAGCTCCTACAATGAGCAGTTCTTC
TRBJ2-7 | - | TRBV28 | TRBD2 | CATSSGTNSYEQYF | TGTGCCACCTCAAGCGGGACCAACTCCTACGAGCAGTACTTC
TRBJ2-7 | - | TRBV6-5 | - | CASTPTQYEQYF | TGTGCCAGCACTCCCACACAATACGAGCAGTACTTC
TRBJ1-1 | - | TRBV28 | - | CASGGWGLNTEAFF | TGTGCCAGCGGTGGGTGGGGGCTGAACACTGAAGCTTTCTTT
TRBJ1-3 | - | TRBV13 | - | CASSLGGLSSGNTIYF | TGTGCCAGCAGCTTAGGGGGACTGAGCTCTGGAAACACCATATATTTT
TRBJ1-1 | - | TRBV28 | TRBD1 | CASSVGQGGTEAFF | TGTGCCAGCAGTGTGGGACAGGGAGGGACTGAAGCTTTCTTT
TRBJ1-1 | - | TRBV27 | - | CASSRRGQNTEAFF | TGTGCCAGCAGTCGAAGGGGACAGAACACTGAAGCTTTCTTT
TRBJ1-2 | - | TRBV2 | TRBD1 | CASSDGTAGYTF | TGTGCCAGCAGTGATGGGACAGCTGGCTACACCTTC
TRBJ1-2 | - | TRBV5-1 | - | CASSPEGTNYGYTF | TGCGCCAGCAGCCCGGAGGGCACTAACTATGGCTACACCTTC
TRBJ1-1 | - | TRBV28 | - | CASGDSRRPEAFF | TGTGCCAGCGGAGACTCGCGGCGCCCTGAAGCTTTCTTT
TRBJ2-7 | - | TRBV11-3 | TRBD1 | CASSLGWQGAQIDYEQYF | TGTGCCAGCAGCTTAGGTTGGCAGGGGGCGCAGATTGACTACGAGCAGTACTTC
TRBJ1-2 | - | TRBV25-1 | TRBD1 | CASSAPGQGRSGYTF | TGTGCCAGCAGTGCGCCGGGACAGGGGAGATCTGGCTACACCTTC
TRBJ2-7 | - | TRBV28 | TRBD1 | CATAGTAVGQYF | TGTGCGACCGCCGGGACAGCAGTGGGGCAGTACTTC
TRBJ2-7 | once | TRBV29-1 | - | CSVERSGSSYEQYF | TGCAGCGTTGAGAGAAGCGGAAGCTCCTACGAGCAGTACTTC
TRBJ2-7 | - | TRBV4-1 | TRBD2 | CASSQGGGIYEQYF | TGCGCCAGCAGCCAAGGGGGGGGGATCTACGAGCAGTACTTC
TRBJ2-1 | once | TRBV14 | TRBD1 | CASSQGQGSRNEQFF | TGTGCCAGCAGCCAAGGACAGGGTTCAAGAAATGAGCAGTTCTTC
TRBJ2-7 | - | TRBV28 | TRBD1 | CASRTPGTGVEQYF | TGTGCCAGCAGGACCCCCGGGACAGGGGTCGAGCAGTACTTC
TRBJ2-6 | - | TRBV10-3 | - | CAISDPMGGTSGANVLTF | TGTGCCATCAGTGACCCCATGGGGGGAACCTCTGGGGCCAACGTCCTGACTTTC
TRBJ1-2 | - | TRBV19 | TRBD1 | CASAQPRQGLGYGYTF | TGTGCCAGTGCCCAACCTCGACAGGGGTTAGGCTATGGCTACACCTTC
TRBJ1-1 | - | TRBV11-2 | - | CASSPKPNTEAFF | TGTGCCAGCAGCCCCAAGCCGAACACTGAAGCTTTCTTT
TRBJ2-7 | - | TRBV30 | - | CAWSQGEEGRHF | TGTGCCTGGAGTCAAGGCGAGGAGGGGCGGCACTTC
TRBJ1-5 | - | TRBV6-7 | TRBD1 | CASTPWDRPATSNQPQHF | TGTGCCAGCACCCCATGGGACAGGCCGGCCACGAGCAATCAGCCCCAGCATTTT
TRBJ1-2 | - | TRBV2 | - | CASRVQGIYGYTF | TGTGCCAGTAGAGTACAGGGAATCTATGGCTACACCTTC
TRBJ1-3 | few | TRBV7-2 | - | CASSQGLTVPSGNTIYF | TGTGCCAGCAGCCAGGGGCTAACAGTTCCCTCTGGAAACACCATATATTTT
TRBJ1-3 | - | TRBV4-2 | TRBD1 | CASSQAGTGGNTIYF | TGTGCCAGCAGCCAAGCCGGGACAGGGGGAAACACCATATATTTT
TRBJ1-5 | few | TRBV3-1/TRBV3-2 | - | CASSQNREQPQHF | TGTGCCAGCAGCCAGAACAGGGAACAGCCCCAGCATTTT